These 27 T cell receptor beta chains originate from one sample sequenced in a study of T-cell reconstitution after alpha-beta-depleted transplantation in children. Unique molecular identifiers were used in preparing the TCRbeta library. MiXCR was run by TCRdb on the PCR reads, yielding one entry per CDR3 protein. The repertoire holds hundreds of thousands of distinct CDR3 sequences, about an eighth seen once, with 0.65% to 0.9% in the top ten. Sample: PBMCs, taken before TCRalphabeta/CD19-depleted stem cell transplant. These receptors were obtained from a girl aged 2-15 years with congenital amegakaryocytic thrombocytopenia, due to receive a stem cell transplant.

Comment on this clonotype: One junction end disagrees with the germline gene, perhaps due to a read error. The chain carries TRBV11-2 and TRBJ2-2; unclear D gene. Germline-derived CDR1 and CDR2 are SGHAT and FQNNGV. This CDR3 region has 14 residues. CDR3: CASSLDPHIGQLFF. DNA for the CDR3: TGTGCCAGCAGCTTAGATCCCCACATCGGGCAGCTGTTTTTT. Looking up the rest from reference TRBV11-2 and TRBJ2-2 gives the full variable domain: EAGVAQSPRYKIIEKRQSVAFWCNPISGHATLYWYQQILGQGPKLLIQFQNNGVVDDSQLPKDRFSAERLKGVDSTLKIQPAKLEDSAVYLCASSLDPHIGQLFFGEGSRLTVL.

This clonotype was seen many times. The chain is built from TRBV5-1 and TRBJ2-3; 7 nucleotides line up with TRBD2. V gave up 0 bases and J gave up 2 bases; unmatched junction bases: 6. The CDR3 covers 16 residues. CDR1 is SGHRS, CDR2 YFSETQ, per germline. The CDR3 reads CASSLDAGALTDTQYF. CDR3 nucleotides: TGCGCCAGCAGCTTGGATGCGGGAGCCCTCACAGATACGCAGTATTTT.

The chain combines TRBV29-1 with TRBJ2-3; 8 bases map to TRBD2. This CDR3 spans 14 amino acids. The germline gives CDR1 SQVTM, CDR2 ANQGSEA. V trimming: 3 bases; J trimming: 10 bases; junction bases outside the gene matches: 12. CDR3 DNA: TGCAGCGTTGATGGATCTCCGGGACTAGTTTCGCAGTATTTT. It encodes CSVDGSPGLVSQYF.

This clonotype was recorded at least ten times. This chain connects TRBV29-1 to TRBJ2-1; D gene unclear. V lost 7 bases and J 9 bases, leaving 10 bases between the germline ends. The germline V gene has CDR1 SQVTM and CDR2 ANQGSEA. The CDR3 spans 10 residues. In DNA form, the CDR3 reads TGCAGCGGGAGAGAAGGTGAGCAGTTCTTC. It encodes CSGREGEQFF.

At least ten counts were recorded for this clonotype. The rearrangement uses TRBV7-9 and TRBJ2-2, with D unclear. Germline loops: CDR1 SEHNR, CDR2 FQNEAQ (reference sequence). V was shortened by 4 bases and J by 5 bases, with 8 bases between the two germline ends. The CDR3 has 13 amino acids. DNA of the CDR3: TGTGCCAGCAGCTCAGACGTTACCGGGGAGCTGTTTTTT. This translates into CASSSDVTGELFF. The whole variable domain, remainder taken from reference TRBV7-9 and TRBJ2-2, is DTGVSQNPRHKITKRGQNVTFRCDPISEHNRLYWYRQTLGQGPEFLTYFQNEAQLEKSRLLSDRFSAERPKGSFSTLEIQRTEQGDSAMYLCASSSDVTGELFFGEGSRLTVL.

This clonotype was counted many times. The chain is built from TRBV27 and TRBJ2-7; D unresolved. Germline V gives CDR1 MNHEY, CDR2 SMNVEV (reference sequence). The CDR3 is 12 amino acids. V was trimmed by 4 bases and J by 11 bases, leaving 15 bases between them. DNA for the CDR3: TGTGCCAGCAGTTCCGGAACAGCTTTCAAGTACTTC. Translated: CASSSGTAFKYF.

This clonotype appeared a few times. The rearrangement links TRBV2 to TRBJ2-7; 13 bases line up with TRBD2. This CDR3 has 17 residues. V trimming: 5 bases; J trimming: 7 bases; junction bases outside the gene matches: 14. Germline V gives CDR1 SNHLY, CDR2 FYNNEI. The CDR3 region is CASSLRGTSGIHEEQYF. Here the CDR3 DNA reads TGTGCCAGCAGTCTTCGCGGGACTAGCGGGATTCATGAGGAGCAGTACTTC.

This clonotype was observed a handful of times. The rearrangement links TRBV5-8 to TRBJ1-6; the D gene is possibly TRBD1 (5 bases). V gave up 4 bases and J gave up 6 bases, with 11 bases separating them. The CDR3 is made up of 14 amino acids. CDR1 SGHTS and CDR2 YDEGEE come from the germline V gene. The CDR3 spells CASSPGGFNSPLHF. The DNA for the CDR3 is TGTGCCAGCAGCCCGGGGGGATTTAATTCACCCCTCCACTTT.

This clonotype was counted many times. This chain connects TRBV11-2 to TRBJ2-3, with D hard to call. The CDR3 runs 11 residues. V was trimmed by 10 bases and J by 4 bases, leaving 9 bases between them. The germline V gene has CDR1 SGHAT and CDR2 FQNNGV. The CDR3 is CATGYADTQYF. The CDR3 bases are TGTGCCACCGGTTATGCAGATACGCAGTATTTT.

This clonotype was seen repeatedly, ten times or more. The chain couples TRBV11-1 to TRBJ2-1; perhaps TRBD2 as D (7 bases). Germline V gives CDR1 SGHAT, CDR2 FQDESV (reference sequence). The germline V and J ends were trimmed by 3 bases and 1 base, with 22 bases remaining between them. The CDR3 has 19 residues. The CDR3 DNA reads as TGTGCCAGCAGCTTCGGAGGGGGGGTCAGGGGCGGTTCCTACAATGAGCAGTTCTTC. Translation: CASSFGGGVRGGSYNEQFF.

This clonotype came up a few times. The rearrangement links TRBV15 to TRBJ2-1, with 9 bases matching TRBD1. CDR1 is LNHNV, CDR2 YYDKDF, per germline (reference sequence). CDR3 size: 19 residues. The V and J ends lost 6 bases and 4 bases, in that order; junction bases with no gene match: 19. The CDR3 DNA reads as TGTGCCACCAGGACGTTGAGGTTGTCGACAGGGGGGTCATACAATGAGCAGTTCTTC. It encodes CATRTLRLSTGGSYNEQFF.

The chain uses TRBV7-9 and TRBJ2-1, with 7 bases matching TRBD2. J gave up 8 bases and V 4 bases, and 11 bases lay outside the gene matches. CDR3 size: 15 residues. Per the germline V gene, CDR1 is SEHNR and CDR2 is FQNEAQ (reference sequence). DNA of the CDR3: TGTGCCAGCAGCTCGCGACTAGCCCGTTGGGATGAGCAGTTCTTC. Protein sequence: CASSSRLARWDEQFF.

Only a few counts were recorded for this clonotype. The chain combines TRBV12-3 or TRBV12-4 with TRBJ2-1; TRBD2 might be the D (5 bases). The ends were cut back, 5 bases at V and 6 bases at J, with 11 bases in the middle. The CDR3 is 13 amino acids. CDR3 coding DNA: TGTGCCAGCAGTCCCGGAGGAAGCAATGAGCAGTTCTTC. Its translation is CASSPGGSNEQFF.

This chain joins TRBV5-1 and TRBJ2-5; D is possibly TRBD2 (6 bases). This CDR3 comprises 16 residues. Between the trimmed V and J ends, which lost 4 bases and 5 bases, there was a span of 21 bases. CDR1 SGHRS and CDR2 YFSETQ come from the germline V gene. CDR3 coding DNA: TGCGCCAGCAGCAGCCGACGCGGGACTGTTCGGGAGACCCAGTACTTC. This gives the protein CASSSRRGTVRETQYF.

CDR3 amino acids: CASSLGGGGEAFF. CDR3 DNA: TGTGCCAGCAGTTTAGGAGGCGGGGGTGAAGCTTTCTTT. The rearrangement links TRBV28 to TRBJ1-1; D may be TRBD1 (5 bases). This CDR3 is 13 amino acids long. With 2 bases removed from V and 7 bases from J, the gap between germline ends came to 11 bases. Germline CDR1 reads MDHEN; CDR2 reads SYDVKM.

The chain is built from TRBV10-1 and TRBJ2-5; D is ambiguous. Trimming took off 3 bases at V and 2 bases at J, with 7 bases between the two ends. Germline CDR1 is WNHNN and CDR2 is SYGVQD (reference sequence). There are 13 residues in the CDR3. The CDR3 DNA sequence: TGCGCCAGCAGTGATTACGGGCAAGAGACCCAGTACTTC. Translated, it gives CASSDYGQETQYF.

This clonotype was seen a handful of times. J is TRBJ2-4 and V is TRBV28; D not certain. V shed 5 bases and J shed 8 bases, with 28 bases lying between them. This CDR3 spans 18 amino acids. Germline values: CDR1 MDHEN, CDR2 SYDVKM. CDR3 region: CASSSPPGLINPRDIQYF. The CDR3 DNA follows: TGTGCCAGCAGTAGCCCACCGGGCCTGATTAACCCCCGGGACATTCAGTACTTC.

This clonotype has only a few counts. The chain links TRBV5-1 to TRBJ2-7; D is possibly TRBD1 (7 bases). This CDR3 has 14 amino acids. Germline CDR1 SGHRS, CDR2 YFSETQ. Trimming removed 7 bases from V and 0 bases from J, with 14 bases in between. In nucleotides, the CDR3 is TGCGCCAGCGGAAGACAGGGAGGCTCCTACGAGCAGTACTTC. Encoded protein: CASGRQGGSYEQYF.

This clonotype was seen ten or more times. CDR3 in amino acids: CSASGHRDTYEQYF. Written as DNA, the CDR3 is TGCAGTGCTAGTGGTCACCGGGATACCTACGAGCAGTACTTC. V is TRBV20-1 and J is TRBJ2-7, with a weak D call TRBD2 (5 bases). The germline V gene encodes CDR1 DFQATT and CDR2 SNEGSKA (reference sequence). Trimming cost V 3 bases and J 2 bases, with 14 bases left between them. This CDR3 region has 14 residues.

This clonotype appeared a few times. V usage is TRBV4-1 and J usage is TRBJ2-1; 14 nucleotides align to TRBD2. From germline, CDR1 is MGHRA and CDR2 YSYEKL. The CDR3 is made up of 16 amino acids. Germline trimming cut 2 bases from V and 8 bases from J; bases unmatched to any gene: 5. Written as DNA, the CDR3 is TGCGCCAGCAGCCAACGGACTAGCGGGGGGTGGGATGAGCAGTTCTTC. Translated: CASSQRTSGGWDEQFF.

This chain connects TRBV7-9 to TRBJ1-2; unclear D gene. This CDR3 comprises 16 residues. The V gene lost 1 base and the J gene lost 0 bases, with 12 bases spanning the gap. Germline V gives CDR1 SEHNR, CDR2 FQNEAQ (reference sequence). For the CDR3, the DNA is TGTGCCAGCAGCTTAGTGACCTCAGCCGCTAACTATGGCTACACCTTC. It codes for CASSLVTSAANYGYTF.

CDR3 sequence (DNA): TGCAGTGCAGGCAGGGCTGGGGCCAACGTCCTGACTTTC. This codes for CSAGRAGANVLTF. V usage is TRBV20-1 and J usage is TRBJ2-6, with D maybe TRBD1 (5 bases). Per the germline V gene, CDR1 is DFQATT and CDR2 is SNEGSKA (reference sequence). Between the trimmed V and J ends, which lost 6 bases and 2 bases, there was a span of 8 bases. The CDR3 spans 13 residues.

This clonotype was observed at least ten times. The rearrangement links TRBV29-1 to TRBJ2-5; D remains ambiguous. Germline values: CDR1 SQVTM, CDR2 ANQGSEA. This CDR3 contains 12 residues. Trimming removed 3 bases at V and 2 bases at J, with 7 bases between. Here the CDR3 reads CSVDISQETQYF. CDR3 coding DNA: TGCAGCGTTGATATCAGTCAAGAGACCCAGTACTTC.

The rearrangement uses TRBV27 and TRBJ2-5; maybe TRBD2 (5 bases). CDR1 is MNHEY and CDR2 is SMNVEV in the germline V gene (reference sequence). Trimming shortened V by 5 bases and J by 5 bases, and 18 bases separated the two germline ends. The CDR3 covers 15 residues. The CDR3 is CASSGSGASQETQYF. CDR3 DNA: TGTGCCAGCAGTGGGAGTGGAGCTAGCCAGGAGACCCAGTACTTC.

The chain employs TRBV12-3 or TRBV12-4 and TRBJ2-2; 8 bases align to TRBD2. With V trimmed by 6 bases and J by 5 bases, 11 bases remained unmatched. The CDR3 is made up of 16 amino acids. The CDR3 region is CASSFPGTRETGELFF. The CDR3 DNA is TGTGCCAGCAGCTTTCCGGGGACTAGGGAGACCGGGGAGCTGTTTTTT.

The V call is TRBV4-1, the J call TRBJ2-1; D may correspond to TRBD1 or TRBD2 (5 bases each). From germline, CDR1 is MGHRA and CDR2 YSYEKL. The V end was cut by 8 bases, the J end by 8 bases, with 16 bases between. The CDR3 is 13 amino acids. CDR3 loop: CASGDVVSDEQFF. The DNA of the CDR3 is TGCGCCAGCGGGGACGTTGTTTCCGATGAGCAGTTCTTC.

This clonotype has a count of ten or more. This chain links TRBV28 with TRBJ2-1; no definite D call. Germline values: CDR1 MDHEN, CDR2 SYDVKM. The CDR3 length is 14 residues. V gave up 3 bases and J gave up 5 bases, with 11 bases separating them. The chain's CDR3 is CASSFPRANNEQFF. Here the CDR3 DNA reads TGTGCCAGCAGTTTTCCCCGGGCCAACAATGAGCAGTTCTTC. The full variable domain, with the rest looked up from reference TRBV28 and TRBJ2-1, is DVKVTQSSRYLVKRTGEKVFLECVQDMDHENMFWYRQDPGLGLRLIYFSYDVKMKEKGDIPEGYSVSREKKERFSLILESASTNQTSMYLCASSFPRANNEQFFGPGTRLTVL.